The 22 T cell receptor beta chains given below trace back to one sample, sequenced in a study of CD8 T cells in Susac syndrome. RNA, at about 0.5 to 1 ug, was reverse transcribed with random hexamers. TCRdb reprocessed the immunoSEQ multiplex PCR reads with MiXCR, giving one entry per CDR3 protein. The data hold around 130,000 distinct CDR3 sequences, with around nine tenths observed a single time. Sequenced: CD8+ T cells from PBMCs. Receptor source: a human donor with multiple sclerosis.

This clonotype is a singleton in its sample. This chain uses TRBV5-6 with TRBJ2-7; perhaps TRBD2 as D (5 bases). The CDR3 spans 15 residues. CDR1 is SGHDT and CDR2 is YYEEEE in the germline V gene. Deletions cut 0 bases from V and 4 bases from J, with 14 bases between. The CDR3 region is CASSLEVDGDYEQYF. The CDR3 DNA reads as TGTGCCAGCAGCTTGGAGGTAGACGGGGATTACGAGCAGTACTTC.

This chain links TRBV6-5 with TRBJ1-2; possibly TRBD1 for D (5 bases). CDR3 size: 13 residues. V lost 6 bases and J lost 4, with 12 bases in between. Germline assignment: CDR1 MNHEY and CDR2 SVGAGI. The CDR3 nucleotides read TGTGCCAGCAGGATCGGGACCGGCTATGGCTACACCTTC. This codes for CASRIGTGYGYTF.

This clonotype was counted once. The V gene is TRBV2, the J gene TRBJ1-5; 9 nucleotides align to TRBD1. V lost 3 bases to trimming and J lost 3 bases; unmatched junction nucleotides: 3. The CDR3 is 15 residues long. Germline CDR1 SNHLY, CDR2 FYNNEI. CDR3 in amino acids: CASSEWTGDNQPQHF. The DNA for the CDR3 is TGTGCCAGCAGTGAGTGGACAGGGGACAATCAGCCCCAGCATTTT. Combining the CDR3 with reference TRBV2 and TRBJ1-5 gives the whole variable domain EPEVTQTPSHQVTQMGQEVILRCVPISNHLYFYWYRQILGQKVEFLVSFYNNEISEKSEIFDDQFSVERPDGSNFTLKIRSTKLEDSAMYFCASSEWTGDNQPQHFGDGTRLSIL.

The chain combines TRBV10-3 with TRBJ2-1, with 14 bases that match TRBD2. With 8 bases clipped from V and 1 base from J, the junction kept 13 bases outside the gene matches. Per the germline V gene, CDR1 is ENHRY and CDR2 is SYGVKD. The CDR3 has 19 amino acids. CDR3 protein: CAIGHMGTSGSISYNEQFF. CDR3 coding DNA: TGTGCCATCGGACACATGGGGACTAGCGGGAGTATTTCCTACAATGAGCAGTTCTTC.

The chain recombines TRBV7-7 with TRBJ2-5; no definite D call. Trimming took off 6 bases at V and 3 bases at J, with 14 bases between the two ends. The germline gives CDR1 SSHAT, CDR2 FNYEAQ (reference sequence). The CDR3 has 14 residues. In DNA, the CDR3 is TGTGCCAGCAGTCCGACGGTCCTCGAAGAGACCCAGTACTTC. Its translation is CASSPTVLEETQYF.

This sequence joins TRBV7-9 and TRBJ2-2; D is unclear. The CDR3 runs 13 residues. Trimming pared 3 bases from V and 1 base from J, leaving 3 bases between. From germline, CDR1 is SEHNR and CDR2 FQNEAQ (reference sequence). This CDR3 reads CASSFWNTGELFF. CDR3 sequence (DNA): TGTGCCAGCAGCTTTTGGAACACCGGGGAGCTGTTTTTT.

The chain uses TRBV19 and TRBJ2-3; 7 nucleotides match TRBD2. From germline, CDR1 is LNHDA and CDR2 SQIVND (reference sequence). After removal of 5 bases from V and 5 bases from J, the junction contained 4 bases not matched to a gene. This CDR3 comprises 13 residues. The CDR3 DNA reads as TGTGCCAGTAGTGGAGTAGCGGGAGATACGCAGTATTTT. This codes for CASSGVAGDTQYF.

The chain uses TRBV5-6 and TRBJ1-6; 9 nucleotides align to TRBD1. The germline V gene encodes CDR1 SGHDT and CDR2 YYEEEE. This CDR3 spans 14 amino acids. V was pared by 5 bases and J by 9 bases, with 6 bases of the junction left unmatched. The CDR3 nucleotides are TGTGCCAGCAGTTTTGGACAGGGGTCTTCACCCCTCCACTTT. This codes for CASSFGQGSSPLHF.

CDR3 protein: CASSPTVANYGYTF. CDR3 coding DNA: TGTGCCAGCAGTCCGACGGTAGCTAACTATGGCTACACCTTC. This chain joins TRBV27 and TRBJ1-2; D is undetermined. Germline CDR1 and CDR2: MNHEY and SMNVEV (reference sequence). The CDR3 contains 14 residues. V lost 5 bases and J lost 0, with 10 bases in between.

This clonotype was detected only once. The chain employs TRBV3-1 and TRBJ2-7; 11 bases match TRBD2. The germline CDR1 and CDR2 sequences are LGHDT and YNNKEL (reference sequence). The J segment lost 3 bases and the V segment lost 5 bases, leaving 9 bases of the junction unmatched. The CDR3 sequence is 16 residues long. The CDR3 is CASSFLAGGQNYEQYF. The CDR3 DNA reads TGTGCCAGCAGCTTCCTAGCGGGAGGTCAGAACTACGAGCAGTACTTC.

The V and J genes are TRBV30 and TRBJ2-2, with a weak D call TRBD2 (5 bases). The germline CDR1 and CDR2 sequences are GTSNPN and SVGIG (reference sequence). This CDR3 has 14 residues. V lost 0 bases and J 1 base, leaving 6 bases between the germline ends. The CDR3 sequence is CAWSVLGNTGELFF. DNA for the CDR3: TGTGCCTGGAGTGTACTAGGGAACACCGGGGAGCTGTTTTTT. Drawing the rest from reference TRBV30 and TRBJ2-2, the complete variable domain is SQTIHQWPATLVQPVGSPLSLECTVEGTSNPNLYWYRQAAGRGLQLLFYSVGIGQISSEVPQNLSASRPQDRQFILSSKKLLLSDSGFYLCAWSVLGNTGELFFGEGSRLTVL.

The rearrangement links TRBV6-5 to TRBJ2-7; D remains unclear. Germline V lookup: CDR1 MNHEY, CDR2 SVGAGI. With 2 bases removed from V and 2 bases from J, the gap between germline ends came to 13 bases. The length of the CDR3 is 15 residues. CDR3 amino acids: CASSYDWVEPYEQYF. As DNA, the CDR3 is TGTGCCAGCAGTTACGATTGGGTCGAACCCTACGAGCAGTACTTC.

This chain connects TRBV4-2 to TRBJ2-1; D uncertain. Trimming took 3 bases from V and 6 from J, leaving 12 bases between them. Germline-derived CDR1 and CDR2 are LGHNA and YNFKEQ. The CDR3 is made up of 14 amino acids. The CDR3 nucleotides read TGTGCCAGCAGCCAGGGCGCCGAAGGCAATGAGCAGTTCTTC. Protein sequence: CASSQGAEGNEQFF.

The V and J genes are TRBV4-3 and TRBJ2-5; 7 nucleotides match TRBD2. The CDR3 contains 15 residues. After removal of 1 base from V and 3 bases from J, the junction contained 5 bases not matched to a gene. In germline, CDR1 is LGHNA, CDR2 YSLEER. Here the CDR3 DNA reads TGCGCCAGCAGCCAAGTAATCGCGGGAGAAGAGACCCAGTACTTC. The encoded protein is CASSQVIAGEETQYF.

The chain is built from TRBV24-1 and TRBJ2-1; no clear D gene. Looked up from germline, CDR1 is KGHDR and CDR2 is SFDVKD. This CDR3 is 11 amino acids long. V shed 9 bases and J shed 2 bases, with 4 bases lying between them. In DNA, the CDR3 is TGTGCCACCGCTACCTACAATGAGCAGTTCTTC. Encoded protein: CATATYNEQFF.

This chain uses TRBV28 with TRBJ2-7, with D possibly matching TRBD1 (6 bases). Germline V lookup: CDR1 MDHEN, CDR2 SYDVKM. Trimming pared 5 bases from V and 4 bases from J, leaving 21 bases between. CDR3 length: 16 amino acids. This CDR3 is CASSPRPWDTRYEQYF. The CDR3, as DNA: TGTGCCAGCAGTCCCCGCCCCTGGGACACAAGATACGAGCAGTACTTC.

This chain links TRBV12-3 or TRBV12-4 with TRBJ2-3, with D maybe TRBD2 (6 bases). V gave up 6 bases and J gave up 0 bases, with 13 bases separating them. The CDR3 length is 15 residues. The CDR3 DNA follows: TGTGCCAGCAGCCCTCAGGGACTTAGCACAGATACGCAGTATTTT. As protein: CASSPQGLSTDTQYF.

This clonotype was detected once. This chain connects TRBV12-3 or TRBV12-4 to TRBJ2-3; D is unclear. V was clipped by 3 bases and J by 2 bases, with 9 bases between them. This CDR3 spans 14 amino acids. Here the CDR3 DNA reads TGTGCCAGCAGTTTCTCTCCCAACACAGATACGCAGTATTTT. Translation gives CASSFSPNTDTQYF.

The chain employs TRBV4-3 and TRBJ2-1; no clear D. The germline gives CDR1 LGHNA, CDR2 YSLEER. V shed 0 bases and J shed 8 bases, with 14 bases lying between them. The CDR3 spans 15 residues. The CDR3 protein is CASSQDRSMGDEQFF. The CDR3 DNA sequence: TGCGCCAGCAGCCAAGATCGGTCGATGGGCGATGAGCAGTTCTTC.

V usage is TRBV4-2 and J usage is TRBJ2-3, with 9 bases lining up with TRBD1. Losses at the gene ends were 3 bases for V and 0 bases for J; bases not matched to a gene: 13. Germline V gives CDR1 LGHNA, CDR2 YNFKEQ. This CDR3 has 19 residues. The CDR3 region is CASSQYTFRDRDSTDTQYF. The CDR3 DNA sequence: TGTGCCAGCAGCCAGTATACCTTCCGGGACAGGGACAGCACAGATACGCAGTATTTT.

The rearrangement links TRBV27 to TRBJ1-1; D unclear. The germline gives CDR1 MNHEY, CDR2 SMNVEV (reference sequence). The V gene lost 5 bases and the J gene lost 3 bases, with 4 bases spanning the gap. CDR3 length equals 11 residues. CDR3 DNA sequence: TGTGCCAGCAGTACGTACACTGAAGCTTTCTTT. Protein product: CASSTYTEAFF.

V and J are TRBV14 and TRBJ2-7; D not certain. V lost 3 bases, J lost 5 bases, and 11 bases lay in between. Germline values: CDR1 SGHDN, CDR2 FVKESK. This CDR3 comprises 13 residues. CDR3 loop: CASSHPGLNEQYF. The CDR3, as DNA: TGTGCCAGCAGCCATCCTGGGCTCAACGAGCAGTACTTC.